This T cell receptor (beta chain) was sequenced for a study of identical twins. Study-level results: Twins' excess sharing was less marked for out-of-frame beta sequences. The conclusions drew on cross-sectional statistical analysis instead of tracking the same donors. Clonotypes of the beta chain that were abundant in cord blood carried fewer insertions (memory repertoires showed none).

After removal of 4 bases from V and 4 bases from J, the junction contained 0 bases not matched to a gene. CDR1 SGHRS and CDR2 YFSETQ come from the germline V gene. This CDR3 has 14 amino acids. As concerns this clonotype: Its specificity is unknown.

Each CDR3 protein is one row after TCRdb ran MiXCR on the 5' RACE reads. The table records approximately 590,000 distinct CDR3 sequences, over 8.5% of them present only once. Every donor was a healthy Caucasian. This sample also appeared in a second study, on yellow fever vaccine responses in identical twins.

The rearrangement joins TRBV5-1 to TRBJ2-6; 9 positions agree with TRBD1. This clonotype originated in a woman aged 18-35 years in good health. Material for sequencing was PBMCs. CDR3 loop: CASSGTGGANVLTF. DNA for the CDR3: TGCGCCAGCAGCGGGACAGGGGGGGCCAACGTCCTGACTTTC.